One sample yielded the 21 T cell receptor beta chains listed below, sequenced in a study of cytomegalovirus exposure and HLA in healthy donors. Vbeta (60) and Jbeta (13) primers were used in the PCR. Sequenced by immunoSEQ multiplex PCR; TCRdb stores in-frame clones only, minus some. The sample lists about 150,000 clones; 80% to 90% were seen once. Sequencing used PBMCs. Receptor source: a woman aged 40 to 50 in good health and CMV-seropositive.

The chain links TRBV7-3 to TRBJ2-1, with 11 bases matching TRBD2. The CDR3 extends over 20 amino acids. J lost 0 bases, V lost 5 bases, and 15 bases had no gene match. CDR1 SGHTA and CDR2 FQGTGA come from the germline V gene. The CDR3 nucleotides read TGTGCCAGCAGCCCCTTAAGTAGTTTAGCGGGGGGGAGCTCCTACAATGAGCAGTTCTTC. Protein sequence: CASSPLSSLAGGSSYNEQFF.

J is TRBJ2-1 and V is TRBV28; weak D call: TRBD2 (6 bases). Germline lookup yields CDR1 MDHEN and CDR2 SYDVKM. V was trimmed by 3 bases and J by 6 bases, leaving 9 bases between them. This CDR3 is 13 amino acids long. The CDR3 region has the DNA TGTGCCAGCAGTTTCGGAGGGCGCAATGAGCAGTTCTTC. This gives the protein CASSFGGRNEQFF.

This clone was seen a single time. The chain recombines TRBV18 with TRBJ1-3; no clear D. The CDR3 contains 15 residues. Germline CDR1 is KGHSH and CDR2 is LQKENI. The V gene lost 5 bases and the J gene lost 4 bases, with 15 bases spanning the gap. The CDR3 DNA follows: TGTGCCAGCTCATCTGACCCGCAGGCAGGAAACACCATATATTTT. Translation gives CASSSDPQAGNTIYF.

This clone has more than one count but fewer than ten. V gene TRBV13 combines with J gene TRBJ1-2; D call uncertain. Per the germline V gene, CDR1 is PRHDT and CDR2 is FYEKMQ (reference sequence). Trimming took 0 bases from V and 2 from J, leaving 10 bases between them. The CDR3 runs 15 residues. The CDR3 DNA reads TGTGCCAGCAGCTTAGGGTCAGCGCTCAACTATGGCTACACCTTC. Translation: CASSLGSALNYGYTF.

This rearrangement joins TRBV11-2 to TRBJ2-7, with 8 bases identical to TRBD1. This CDR3 region has 15 residues. The germline CDR1 and CDR2 sequences are SGHAT and FQNNGV. J gave up 6 bases and V 2 bases, and 9 bases lay outside the gene matches. DNA of the CDR3: TGTGCCAGCAGCTTAAGGACAGGGCACGCCCTCGAGCAGTACTTC. It codes for CASSLRTGHALEQYF.

This chain links TRBV7-8 with TRBJ2-6, with 7 bases fitting TRBD2. The CDR3 sequence is 16 residues long. V was pared by 5 bases and J by 0 bases, with 4 bases of the junction left unmatched. The germline V gene has CDR1 SGHVS and CDR2 FQNEAQ. The CDR3 coding sequence is TGTGCCAGCAGCCCGCGGGACTACTCTGGGGCCAACGTCCTGACTTTC. Protein: CASSPRDYSGANVLTF.

This chain links TRBV7-3 with TRBJ2-2, with D perhaps TRBD1 (5 bases). Germline V lookup: CDR1 SGHTA, CDR2 FQGTGA. Trimming removed 0 bases at V and 4 bases at J, with 6 bases between. The CDR3 is made up of 14 amino acids. The CDR3 is CASSLTDSTGELFF. CDR3 coding DNA: TGTGCCAGCAGCTTAACCGACAGCACCGGGGAGCTGTTTTTT. Based on the CDR3 plus reference TRBV7-3 and TRBJ2-2, the full variable domain is GAGVSQTPSNKVTEKGKYVELRCDPISGHTALYWYRQSLGQGPEFLIYFQGTGAADDSGLPNDRFFAVRPEGSVSTLKIQRTERGDSAVYLCASSLTDSTGELFFGEGSRLTVL.

This sequence joins TRBV28 and TRBJ2-2, with D perhaps matching TRBD1 (6 bases). The V end lost 5 bases, the J end lost 7 bases, and 14 bases lay between the germline ends. Germline V CDR1 and CDR2: MDHEN, SYDVKM. The CDR3 is 14 residues long. In nucleotides, the CDR3 is TGTGCCAGCAGTCGTAACAGGGATGGCGGGGAGCTGTTTTTT. Translating it yields CASSRNRDGGELFF.

The chain recombines TRBV28 with TRBJ1-2, with a possible D match to TRBD1 (6 bases). This CDR3 is 13 amino acids long. Trimming left V 6 bases short and J 6 bases short, with 14 bases between. The germline V gene has CDR1 MDHEN and CDR2 SYDVKM. Here the CDR3 reads CASSQGQGNGYTF. Written as DNA, the CDR3 is TGTGCCAGCAGCCAGGGGCAGGGGAATGGCTACACCTTC.

This clone was seen more than once but under ten times. This chain links TRBV9 with TRBJ2-5; D might be TRBD2 (6 bases). Germline lookup yields CDR1 SGDLS and CDR2 YYNGEE. V shed 5 bases and J shed 1 base, with 12 bases lying between them. The CDR3 is made up of 14 amino acids. The CDR3 DNA reads as TGTGCCAGCAGGTCCGGGGGATCCCAAGAGACCCAGTACTTC. The encoded protein is CASRSGGSQETQYF.

CDR3: CASSPNRGTGNTEAFF. For the CDR3, the DNA is TGTGCCAGCTCACCAAACAGGGGGACGGGGAACACTGAAGCTTTCTTT. This chain joins TRBV18 and TRBJ1-1; 8 bases agree with TRBD1. CDR1 KGHSH and CDR2 LQKENI come from the germline V gene. This CDR3 is 16 amino acids long. Trimming took 2 bases from V and 1 from J; bases not matched to a gene: 6.

V gene TRBV23-1 combines with J gene TRBJ2-5; 7 positions agree with TRBD1. The better agreement between TRBJ2-7 and the DNA end casts doubt on the J call. TRBV23-1 is flagged as an ORF with uncertain function. CDR3 size: 17 residues. The CDR3 sequence: CASSQSMADRPSYEQYF. The CDR3 nucleotides are TGCGCCAGCAGTCAATCGATGGCGGACAGGCCCTCCTACGAGCAGTACTTC.

The chain recombines TRBV15 with TRBJ2-7, with 7 nucleotides matching TRBD2. The V segment lost 5 bases and the J segment 8 bases; nucleotides outside the gene matches: 21. CDR3 size: 17 residues. Germline CDR1 LNHNV, CDR2 YYDKDF (reference sequence). The CDR3: CATSAESPGTIQRQQYF. The CDR3 DNA reads TGTGCCACCAGCGCCGAGTCCCCCGGGACTATCCAGAGGCAGCAGTACTTC.

This clone was found once. The chain uses TRBV28 and TRBJ2-7; D possibly corresponds to TRBD2 (5 bases). This CDR3 is built from 13 residues. Germline V lookup: CDR1 MDHEN, CDR2 SYDVKM. V lost 10 bases to trimming and J lost 3 bases, with 16 bases between them. The CDR3 DNA is TGTGCCACCCGTCCGAGGGATCTCTACGAGCAGTACTTC. This encodes CATRPRDLYEQYF.

The chain carries TRBV2 and TRBJ2-1; tentative D call: TRBD2 (5 bases). The CDR3 is 12 amino acids. With 11 bases removed from V and 5 bases from J, the gap between germline ends came to 13 bases. The V gene's germline CDR1 is SNHLY and CDR2 FYNNEI. The chain's CDR3 is CASFLSDNEQFF. The CDR3 coding sequence is TGTGCCTCTTTTCTTAGCGACAATGAGCAGTTCTTC.

This chain uses TRBV7-2 with TRBJ2-1, with TRBD2 identical over 7 bases. Germline loops: CDR1 SGHTA, CDR2 FQGNSA. CDR3 length: 14 residues. J was trimmed by 10 bases and V by 5 bases; bases with no gene match: 11. CDR3 bases: TGTGCCAGCAGCCCGAGACTAGCCCTCAGGGAGCAGTTCTTC. Amino acid sequence: CASSPRLALREQFF.

CDR3 sequence: CASSLAPSTDTQYF. The CDR3 DNA is TGTGCCAGCAGTCTAGCCCCTAGCACAGATACGCAGTATTTT. This chain connects TRBV11-2 to TRBJ2-3; possible D gene TRBD2, 5 bases. Germline CDR1 is SGHAT and CDR2 is FQNNGV. Trimming cost V 6 bases and J 0 bases, with 10 bases left between them. CDR3 length: 14 amino acids. Complete variable domain (other parts from reference TRBV11-2 and TRBJ2-3): EAGVAQSPRYKIIEKRQSVAFWCNPISGHATLYWYQQILGQGPKLLIQFQNNGVVDDSQLPKDRFSAERLKGVDSTLKIQPAKLEDSAVYLCASSLAPSTDTQYFGPGTRLTVL.

This chain connects TRBV6-1 to TRBJ2-2; unclear D gene. V dropped 2 bases and J dropped 2 bases, with 9 bases sitting between them. Germline lookup yields CDR1 MNHNS and CDR2 SASEGT. The CDR3 spans 15 residues. CDR3 in amino acids: CASSENSVNTGELFF. CDR3 nucleotides: TGTGCCAGCAGTGAAAACTCGGTAAACACCGGGGAGCTGTTTTTT.

This chain links TRBV28 with TRBJ2-2; TRBD2 matches at 14 bases. V gave up 5 bases and J gave up 6 bases; unmatched junction bases: 5. CDR1 and CDR2 (germline): MDHEN, SYDVKM. CDR3 length: 16 residues. The chain's CDR3 is CASSPRLAGGSGELFF. CDR3 nucleotides: TGTGCCAGCAGTCCAAGACTAGCGGGGGGGTCCGGGGAGCTGTTTTTT.

The chain recombines TRBV6-6 with TRBJ1-1; 8 nucleotides align to TRBD1. The length of the CDR3 is 12 residues. Germline CDR1 is MNHNY and CDR2 is SVGAGI (reference sequence). V was clipped by 6 bases and J by 5 bases; unmatched bases: 2. As DNA, the CDR3 is TGTGCCAGCAGGGACAGGGAGACTGAAGCTTTCTTT. This gives the protein CASRDRETEAFF.

V is TRBV27 and J is TRBJ1-2, with 11 bases lining up with TRBD1. The V segment lost 0 bases and the J segment 6 bases; nucleotides outside the gene matches: 9. CDR1 MNHEY and CDR2 SMNVEV come from the germline V gene (reference sequence). CDR3 length: 17 residues. CDR3 bases: TGTGCCAGCAGTTTATCCGTAACCGGGACAGGGGGAAATGGCTACACCTTC. This encodes CASSLSVTGTGGNGYTF.